What follows are 15 T cell receptor beta chains derived from one specimen sequenced in a study of shared clonotypes between healthy human individuals. TCRdb's table, derived via immunoSEQ multiplex PCR, lists solely in-frame clones and lacks some. There are a few million clones in the sample; less than 95% occur only once, and 0.37% lies in the top ten. Sequencing input: naive CD4+ T cells from PBMCs. The subset was: CD45RA+ positively selected. These TCRs come from a man aged 18-30 years in good health. Some clones in this sample may be carry-over from other donors' samples.

Here the CDR3 DNA reads TGTGCCAGCGCGACCAGGCGGGCCTACACCGGGGAGCTGTTTTTT. Encoded protein: CASATRRAYTGELFF. The chain joins TRBV6-5 to TRBJ2-2; D possibly corresponds to TRBD2 (5 bases). Trimming left V 8 bases short and J 3 bases short, with 16 bases between. Germline CDR1 MNHEY, CDR2 SVGAGI. The CDR3 length is 15 residues.

The V call is TRBV28, the J call TRBJ1-5; TRBD1 is a possible D gene (6 bases). CDR3 size: 17 residues. V was shortened by 4 bases and J by 3 bases, with 19 bases between the two germline ends. In germline, CDR1 is MDHEN, CDR2 SYDVKM. CDR3 sequence (DNA): TGTGCCAGCAGTTCGCCCTCTCCGGGACATCACAATCAGCCCCAGCATTTT. This codes for CASSSPSPGHHNQPQHF. Combining the CDR3 with reference TRBV28 and TRBJ1-5 gives the whole variable domain DVKVTQSSRYLVKRTGEKVFLECVQDMDHENMFWYRQDPGLGLRLIYFSYDVKMKEKGDIPEGYSVSREKKERFSLILESASTNQTSMYLCASSSPSPGHHNQPQHFGDGTRLSIL.

This chain joins TRBV7-2 and TRBJ2-7; TRBD1 aligns across 8 bases. CDR1 SGHTA and CDR2 FQGNSA come from the germline V gene. This CDR3 has 15 amino acids. V dropped 2 bases and J dropped 6; count of bases not matched to a gene: 9. In nucleotides, the CDR3 is TGTGCCAGCAGCTTAAACAGGGGGACGGATAGCGAGCAGTACTTC. This codes for CASSLNRGTDSEQYF.

The chain links TRBV29-1 to TRBJ2-3, with D possibly matching TRBD2 (5 bases). Germline V gene sequence: CDR1 SQVTM, CDR2 ANQGSEA. This CDR3 region has 15 residues. Trimming shortened V by 5 bases and J by 4 bases, and 19 bases separated the two germline ends. As DNA, the CDR3 is TGCAGCGTTAGTAGATTAGCGAGAGAGGCAGATACGCAGTATTTT. Its protein is CSVSRLAREADTQYF.

V gene TRBV28 combines with J gene TRBJ1-1; possibly TRBD1 for D (5 bases). This CDR3 contains 14 residues. The germline V and J ends were trimmed by 1 base and 5 bases, with 11 bases remaining between them. Germline CDR1 and CDR2: MDHEN and SYDVKM. This CDR3 reads CASSLFGGYTEAFF. CDR3 in DNA: TGTGCCAGCAGTTTATTCGGGGGATATACTGAAGCTTTCTTT.

CDR3 sequence: CASSQDLRVSGQYF. The CDR3 nucleotides read TGCGCCAGCAGCCAAGATTTAAGGGTTAGCGGGCAGTACTTC. The rearrangement joins TRBV4-1 to TRBJ2-7; tentative D call: TRBD2 (6 bases). CDR1 MGHRA and CDR2 YSYEKL come from the germline V gene. There are 14 residues in the CDR3. V lost 0 bases, J lost 9 bases, and 15 bases lay in between.

The chain uses TRBV10-3 and TRBJ2-7; 11 bases line up with TRBD2. The CDR3 covers 16 residues. Trimming at V came to 0 bases and at J to 3 bases, leaving 4 bases not matched to a gene. Germline V lookup: CDR1 ENHRY, CDR2 SYGVKD. In DNA form, the CDR3 reads TGTGCCATCAGTGAGTCGGGACTAGCGGCCGACTACGAGCAGTACTTC. This gives the protein CAISESGLAADYEQYF.

The gene calls are TRBV11-2 and TRBJ2-7, with a tentative D call TRBD2 (7 bases). Per the germline V gene, CDR1 is SGHAT and CDR2 is FQNNGV. V gave up 2 bases and J gave up 5 bases, with 13 bases separating them. This CDR3 is 14 amino acids long. The CDR3 DNA reads as TGTGCCAGCAGCTTATCGGGGGGCGCGGACGAGCAGTACTTC. This codes for CASSLSGGADEQYF.

The table lists this clone with a count of one. The chain carries TRBV11-2 and TRBJ2-1; D call uncertain. From germline, CDR1 is SGHAT and CDR2 FQNNGV. The CDR3 extends over 14 amino acids. The V gene lost 2 bases and the J gene lost 13 bases, with 18 bases spanning the gap. CDR3 sequence: CASSLFPGSAYQFF. DNA for the CDR3: TGTGCCAGCAGCTTATTTCCAGGTTCGGCATACCAGTTCTTC.

The chain couples TRBV27 to TRBJ2-1, with D possibly being TRBD1 (6 bases). This CDR3 has 15 amino acids. In germline, CDR1 is MNHEY, CDR2 SMNVEV (reference sequence). Deletions cut 7 bases from V and 3 bases from J, with 16 bases between. The CDR3 DNA follows: TGTGCCAGCACGATGCGCCGGGACAACTACAATGAGCAGTTCTTC. It specifies CASTMRRDNYNEQFF.

The chain carries TRBV5-1 and TRBJ1-1; 11 nucleotides agree with TRBD1. V shed 1 base, J shed 5 bases, and the junction held 7 bases outside the gene matches. Germline V gene data show CDR1 as SGHRS and CDR2 as YFSETQ. CDR3 length equals 16 residues. The CDR3 DNA sequence: TGCGCCAGCAGCTTGCGTAACGGACAGGGGGCGACTGAAGCTTTCTTT. Translating gives CASSLRNGQGATEAFF.

This CDR3 reads CAWSAGSGNQPQHF. The DNA for the CDR3 is TGTGCCTGGAGTGCGGGGTCGGGCAATCAGCCCCAGCATTTT. The J gene is TRBJ1-5, the V gene TRBV30, with D uncertain. In germline, CDR1 is GTSNPN, CDR2 SVGIG (reference sequence). The CDR3 consists of 14 residues. Between the trimmed V and J ends, which lost 1 base and 2 bases, there was a span of 9 bases.

This clone appeared a single time. The V and J genes are TRBV10-2 and TRBJ1-2; 10 bases are a match to TRBD1. The CDR3 sequence is 14 residues long. The V gene's germline CDR1 is WSHSY and CDR2 SAAADI. Unmatched junction bases numbered 10, after V lost 8 bases and J lost 7 bases. CDR3 protein: CASHRDRGSGGYTF. The CDR3 nucleotides read TGCGCCAGCCACCGGGACAGGGGTTCTGGTGGCTACACCTTC.

The chain uses TRBV7-9 and TRBJ1-5; tentatively, D is TRBD1 (6 bases). This CDR3 has 16 amino acids. CDR1 and CDR2 from the germline V gene are SEHNR and FQNEAQ (reference sequence). The ends were cut back, 5 bases at V and 6 bases at J, with 20 bases in the middle. The CDR3 here is CASSLSWLGGPQPQHF. Here the CDR3 DNA reads TGTGCCAGCAGCCTATCTTGGCTGGGGGGGCCTCAGCCCCAGCATTTT.

This chain links TRBV7-9 with TRBJ1-2; D is perhaps TRBD1 (6 bases). Trimming took 5 bases from V and 8 from J, leaving 15 bases between them. The germline V gene has CDR1 SEHNR and CDR2 FQNEAQ (reference sequence). This CDR3 contains 13 residues. DNA for the CDR3: TGTGCCAGCAGCCTCCGACAGGACGACGGCTACACCTTC. Translated, it gives CASSLRQDDGYTF.